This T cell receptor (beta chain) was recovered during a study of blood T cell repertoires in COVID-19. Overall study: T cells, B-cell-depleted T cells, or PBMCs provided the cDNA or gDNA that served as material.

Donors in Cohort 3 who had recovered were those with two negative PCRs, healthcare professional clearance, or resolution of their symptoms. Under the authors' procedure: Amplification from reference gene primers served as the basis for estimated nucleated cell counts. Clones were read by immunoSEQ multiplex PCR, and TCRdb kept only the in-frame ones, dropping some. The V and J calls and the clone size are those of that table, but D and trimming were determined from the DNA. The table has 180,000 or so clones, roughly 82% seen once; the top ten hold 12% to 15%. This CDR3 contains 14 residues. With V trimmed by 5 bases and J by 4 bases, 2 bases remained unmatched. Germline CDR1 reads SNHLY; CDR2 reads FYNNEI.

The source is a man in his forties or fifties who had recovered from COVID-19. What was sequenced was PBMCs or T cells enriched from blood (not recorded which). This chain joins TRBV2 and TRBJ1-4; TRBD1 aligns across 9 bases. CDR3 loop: CASSPGQGNEKLFF. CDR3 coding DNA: TGTGCCAGCAGTCCGGGACAGGGTAATGAAAAACTGTTTTTT.